This passage covers 27 T cell receptor beta chains from one sample sequenced in a study of T-cell memory formation after mild COVID-19. TCRdb re-called the 5' RACE reads through MiXCR, storing one row per CDR3 protein. The sample holds about 140,000 distinct CDR3 sequences; more than 12% are singletons and the top ten take roughly 13%. Material for sequencing was PBMCs or a T cell subset sorted from them (not recorded which). These TCRs come from an adult woman who had mild COVID-19 (a few samples of this study predate the infection). Cell type and time point are not known.

This clonotype has a handful of counts. The V call is TRBV2, the J call TRBJ2-3; 14 nucleotides match TRBD2. The CDR3 has 16 residues. Germline-derived CDR1 and CDR2 are SNHLY and FYNNEI. Unmatched junction bases numbered 5, after V lost 3 bases and J lost 6 bases. Here the CDR3 reads CASSETSGRAWDTQYF. CDR3 coding DNA: TGTGCCAGCAGTGAGACTAGCGGGAGGGCATGGGATACGCAGTATTTT.

This clonotype occurred a few times. The CDR3 DNA reads as TGTGCCAGCAGCCCCGCCTTGGGTGAGCAGTTCTTC. This translates into CASSPALGEQFF. The chain combines TRBV7-6 with TRBJ2-1; D gene ambiguous. The CDR3 is 12 residues long. Per the germline V gene, CDR1 is SGHVS and CDR2 is FNYEAQ. Trimming took 5 bases from V and 9 from J, leaving 11 bases between them.

V and J are TRBV29-1 and TRBJ1-1; D is ambiguous. Germline CDR1 SQVTM, CDR2 ANQGSEA. CDR3 length equals 12 residues. V lost 2 bases and J 6 bases, leaving 10 bases between the germline ends. CDR3 loop: CSVEKEYSEAFF. The CDR3 nucleotides read TGCAGCGTTGAAAAGGAGTATTCTGAAGCTTTCTTT.

On this clonotype: A much larger clone is a single base away; this may be a read error. The genes are TRBV29-1 and TRBJ2-7; perhaps D is TRBD1 or TRBD2 (5 bases each). Per the germline V gene, CDR1 is SQVTM and CDR2 is ANQGSEA. V lost 4 bases, J lost 0 bases, and 7 bases lay in between. This CDR3 region has 12 residues. CDR3 in DNA: TGCAGCGTTGGAGGGACCTCCTACGAGCAGTACTTC. As protein: CSVGGTSYEQYF.

This rearrangement joins TRBV12-3 or TRBV12-4 to TRBJ2-6; TRBD1 matches 10 bases. The CDR3 length is 16 residues. J gave up 0 bases and V 5 bases, and 1 base lay outside the gene matches. The CDR3, as DNA: TGTGCCAGCAGTGGGACAGGGGCCTCTGGGGCCAACGTCCTGACTTTC. This gives the protein CASSGTGASGANVLTF.

This clonotype was observed a handful of times. The chain carries TRBV7-6 and TRBJ2-7; 7 bases fit TRBD2. Germline CDR1 and CDR2: SGHVS and FNYEAQ. V gave up 5 bases and J gave up 5 bases; unmatched junction bases: 15. This CDR3 has 16 amino acids. This chain's CDR3 is CASSPRGDPGTHEQYF. The CDR3, as DNA: TGTGCCAGCAGCCCTCGGGGGGACCCTGGAACCCACGAGCAGTACTTC. Using reference TRBV7-6 and TRBJ2-7 for the parts outside the CDR3, the full variable domain is GAGVSQSPRYKVTKRGQDVALRCDPISGHVSLYWYRQALGQGPEFLTYFNYEAQQDKSGLPNDRFSAERPEGSISTLTIQRTEQRDSAMYRCASSPRGDPGTHEQYFGPGTRLTVT.

This clonotype was picked up a small number of times. The V and J genes are TRBV27 and TRBJ1-2; D may be TRBD1 (5 bases). CDR3 size: 13 residues. Germline V lookup: CDR1 MNHEY, CDR2 SMNVEV (reference sequence). The germline V and J ends were trimmed by 3 bases and 8 bases, with 13 bases remaining between them. The CDR3 spells CASSLQGSGGYTF. The CDR3 bases are TGTGCCAGCAGTTTGCAGGGTTCGGGCGGCTACACCTTC.

The chain is built from TRBV24-1 and TRBJ2-3; D not resolved. V was cut by 10 bases and J by 0 bases, with 13 bases left in between. CDR3 length: 14 residues. CDR1 is KGHDR and CDR2 is SFDVKD in the germline V gene. CDR3 nucleotide sequence: TGTGCCACTGGGCAGGACGGTAGCACAGATACGCAGTATTTT. Protein sequence: CATGQDGSTDTQYF.

This clonotype turned up a few times. The chain carries TRBV11-2 and TRBJ2-1; a possible D gene is TRBD2 (5 bases). Germline-derived CDR1 and CDR2 are SGHAT and FQNNGV. Between the trimmed V and J ends, which lost 5 bases and 4 bases, there was a span of 21 bases. This CDR3 contains 17 residues. Here the CDR3 reads CASSANYERRNYNEQFF. The CDR3 DNA sequence: TGTGCCAGCAGCGCGAATTATGAGCGGAGAAATTACAATGAGCAGTTCTTC.

This clonotype appeared a few times. V is TRBV18 and J is TRBJ1-2; D is possibly TRBD1 (6 bases). The germline CDR1 and CDR2 sequences are KGHSH and LQKENI. V was clipped by 4 bases and J by 4 bases, with 16 bases between them. The CDR3 spans 15 residues. CDR3 amino acids: CASSQQGYGGYGYTF. For the CDR3, the DNA is TGTGCCAGCTCACAACAGGGTTATGGCGGCTATGGCTACACCTTC.

The chain joins TRBV6-2 or TRBV6-3 to TRBJ2-7; D call uncertain. Germline loops: CDR1 MNHEY, CDR2 SVGEGT. Deletions cut 0 bases from V and 2 bases from J, with 5 bases between. The CDR3 is 13 residues long. The CDR3 is CASSYSLAYEQYF. The CDR3 region has the DNA TGTGCCAGCAGTTACTCCTTGGCCTACGAGCAGTACTTC.

This clonotype was found a few times. The chain combines TRBV7-6 with TRBJ2-7, with TRBD1 identical over 11 bases. Germline trimming cut 6 bases from V and 0 bases from J; bases unmatched to any gene: 10. Germline lookup yields CDR1 SGHVS and CDR2 FNYEAQ. This CDR3 has 17 amino acids. The CDR3 DNA reads as TGTGCCAGCAGTTCATTCTCCGGGACAGGGGGCTCCTACGAGCAGTACTTC. Its protein product is CASSSFSGTGGSYEQYF.

This clonotype was counted between two and nine times. This chain uses TRBV6-5 with TRBJ2-7, with 12 bases identical to TRBD2. V trimming: 6 bases; J trimming: 2 bases; junction bases outside the gene matches: 8. The CDR3 consists of 16 residues. Germline V gene lookup returns CDR1 MNHEY and CDR2 SVGAGI. In DNA form, the CDR3 reads TGTGCCAGCAGCTCAGGACTAGCGGGGCCCGCCTACGAGCAGTACTTC. It encodes CASSSGLAGPAYEQYF.

This clonotype was found a few times. The V gene is TRBV6-6, the J gene TRBJ1-2; D is possibly TRBD1 (5 bases). This CDR3 contains 13 residues. The ends were cut back, 6 bases at V and 6 bases at J, with 14 bases in the middle. Per germline, CDR1 MNHNY and CDR2 SVGAGI (reference sequence). As DNA, the CDR3 is TGTGCCAGCAGGGGAGGGGAGTATGATGGCTACACCTTC. Translation gives CASRGGEYDGYTF.

This clonotype was detected many times. The rearrangement links TRBV5-1 to TRBJ2-5; 11 bases map to TRBD2. There are 17 residues in the CDR3. The V gene end was trimmed by 3 bases and the J gene end by 4 bases; junction bases not matched to a gene: 11. Germline-derived CDR1 and CDR2 are SGHRS and YFSETQ. This chain's CDR3 is CASSSRTGTSGLETQYF. The CDR3 DNA reads as TGCGCCAGCAGCTCGCGTACCGGGACTAGCGGATTAGAGACCCAGTACTTC.

The rearrangement uses TRBV27 and TRBJ1-1; 12 positions match TRBD1. Germline-derived CDR1 and CDR2 are MNHEY and SMNVEV (reference sequence). CDR3 length: 18 amino acids. V was clipped by 8 bases and J by 1 base; unmatched bases: 14. The CDR3 is CASSPPGQGALGNTEAFF. As DNA, the CDR3 is TGTGCCAGCTCACCCCCGGGACAGGGGGCTTTAGGGAACACTGAAGCTTTCTTT.

This clonotype was counted only a few times. J is TRBJ2-5 and V is TRBV11-2, with D possibly being TRBD2 (5 bases). From germline, CDR1 is SGHAT and CDR2 FQNNGV. This CDR3 region has 14 residues. V was shortened by 3 bases and J by 4 bases, with 12 bases between the two germline ends. The DNA for the CDR3 is TGTGCCAGCAGCTTTTTCACGGGGTCAGAGACCCAGTACTTC. Protein product: CASSFFTGSETQYF.

The chain has TRBV7-8 and TRBJ2-2; 7 bases align to TRBD2. The germline V gene has CDR1 SGHVS and CDR2 FQNEAQ. This CDR3 comprises 15 residues. V lost 5 bases, J lost 6 bases, and 9 bases stayed unmatched. The CDR3 sequence: CASSRGLDGAGELFF. The CDR3 bases are TGTGCCAGCAGCCGCGGACTAGATGGGGCCGGGGAGCTGTTTTTT.

The genes are TRBV7-2 and TRBJ2-2; TRBD2 matches at 11 bases. The germline V gene has CDR1 SGHTA and CDR2 FQGNSA. V gave up 1 base and J gave up 5 bases; unmatched junction bases: 9. This CDR3 contains 18 residues. In nucleotides, the CDR3 is TGTGCCAGCAGCTTAGAGGGTCTAGCGGGAGGATGGACCGGGGAGCTGTTTTTT. Its protein is CASSLEGLAGGWTGELFF.

This clonotype was found a few times. The chain is built from TRBV5-1 and TRBJ2-3, with D unclear. This CDR3 region has 16 residues. Trimming pared 0 bases from V and 2 bases from J, leaving 13 bases between. From germline, CDR1 is SGHRS and CDR2 YFSETQ. CDR3: CASSLAGSTLTDTQYF. The CDR3 DNA reads TGCGCCAGCAGCTTGGCTGGTTCGACCCTCACAGATACGCAGTATTTT.

This rearrangement joins TRBV2 to TRBJ2-7; no definite D call. Trimming shortened V by 8 bases and J by 2 bases, and 13 bases separated the two germline ends. The CDR3 is 13 amino acids. CDR1 SNHLY and CDR2 FYNNEI come from the germline V gene. The CDR3 loop reads CASAAEGPYEQYF. Written as DNA, the CDR3 is TGTGCCAGCGCGGCGGAAGGGCCCTACGAGCAGTACTTC.

The sample holds a few counts of this clonotype. The CDR3 sequence is CASSLQGPSYNSPLHF. CDR3 nucleotides: TGCGCCAGCAGCCTCCAGGGTCCCTCCTATAATTCACCCCTCCACTTT. The chain recombines TRBV5-1 with TRBJ1-6, with D perhaps matching TRBD1 (5 bases). V was shortened by 4 bases and J by 0 bases, with 11 bases between the two germline ends. The germline CDR1 and CDR2 sequences are SGHRS and YFSETQ. This CDR3 has 16 amino acids.

Ten or more counts support this clonotype. This chain links TRBV27 with TRBJ2-1, with D hard to call. V gave up 5 bases and J gave up 0 bases, with 11 bases separating them. The CDR3 loop spans 15 amino acids. Per the germline V gene, CDR1 is MNHEY and CDR2 is SMNVEV (reference sequence). CDR3 DNA: TGTGCCAGCAGTGCCGGCTATATCTCCTACAATGAGCAGTTCTTC. Its protein is CASSAGYISYNEQFF.

This clonotype was seen only a few times. Germline and junction disagree at one end, which may indicate a read error. DNA of the CDR3: TGCAGTGCCACCCTCGGGGGGGGACAGGGAGTTTCATTC. Protein: CSATLGGGQGVSF. The genes are TRBV20-1 and TRBJ2-7; TRBD1 is a possible D gene (9 bases). The CDR3 has 13 residues. Per germline, CDR1 DFQATT and CDR2 SNEGSKA (reference sequence).

This clonotype has just a few counts. This chain joins TRBV27 and TRBJ2-7; 10 bases agree with TRBD2. Germline CDR1 MNHEY, CDR2 SMNVEV (reference sequence). The CDR3 is made up of 20 amino acids. V lost 5 bases, J lost 2 bases, and 21 bases stayed unmatched. The CDR3 spells CASSPPRGLAGALGAYEQYF. For the CDR3, the DNA is TGTGCCAGCAGTCCCCCCCGGGGGCTAGCGGGAGCCCTAGGCGCCTACGAGCAGTACTTC.

The chain combines TRBV4-1 with TRBJ2-2; D gene ambiguous. The V and J ends lost 0 bases and 7 bases respectively, with 12 bases between them. CDR1 MGHRA and CDR2 YSYEKL come from the germline V gene. The CDR3 contains 15 residues. DNA of the CDR3: TGCGCCAGCAGCCAAGACGCGACATCTCACGGGGAGCTGTTTTTT. This encodes CASSQDATSHGELFF.

The chain uses TRBV4-1 and TRBJ2-7; TRBD1 or TRBD2 may be the D gene (5 bases each). CDR3 size: 15 residues. Trimming pared 4 bases from V and 1 base from J, leaving 14 bases between. Germline-derived CDR1 and CDR2 are MGHRA and YSYEKL. The CDR3 reads CASSPGTGISYEQYF. CDR3 bases: TGCGCCAGCAGCCCGGGGACGGGGATATCCTACGAGCAGTACTTC.